The T cell receptor (beta chain) under discussion was sequenced for a study of Ad26.COV2.S vaccination and SARS-CoV-2 variants. Trimming pared 2 bases from V and 10 bases from J, leaving 16 bases between. This CDR3 has 15 residues. The germline V gene has CDR1 SGDLS and CDR2 YYNGEE. The method was immunoSEQ multiplex PCR; TCRdb's version includes in-frame clones alone and lacks a portion of them. Among some 410,000 clones listed, about 90% were seen once. Treatment of the sample: roughly 20 received Ad26.COV2.S at low or high dose, single or two shots; several received placebo; per-sample allocation not given. Sampling was performed 63 days after the first vaccine or placebo injection.

This chain uses TRBV9 with TRBJ1-6; a weak D match, TRBD1 (6 bases). Sequencing used peripheral blood, obtained in a trial of Ad26.COV2.S vaccine versus placebo. The receptor was isolated from a person between 18 and 65 years old who received the Ad26.COV2.S COVID-19 vaccine or a placebo. CDR3 bases: TGTGCCAGCAGCGTTGGAGGGCAGGGGAACTCACCCCTCCACTTT. Residues: CASSVGGQGNSPLHF.